These T cell receptor beta chains were read from a single sample in a study of T cell responses to AZD1222 COVID-19 vaccine. The protocol was immunoSEQ multiplex PCR, while the TCRdb copy is restricted to in-frame clones and leaves out a portion. The repertoire holds about 99,000 clones, with 80% to 95% as singletons. This specimen was peripheral blood, taken on day 0 of AZD1222 vaccination. Receptors were obtained from an adult in good health. CDR3s include the opening cysteine and the closing phenylalanine or tryptophan. Each record gives: D gene, J gene, clone size, V gene, CDR3 DNA, CDR3 protein. The D gene is left open where the match is weak. Only some rows state a clone size, as once, few, many or a class for expanded clones.

>NA|TRBJ2-5|NA|TRBV28
TGTGCCAGCAGTTTACTTAGTCGGACCCAGTACTTC
CASSLLSRTQYF
>TRBD1|TRBJ1-6|NA|TRBV19
TGTGCCAGCCGACAGGGGGACGATAATTCACCCCTCCACTTT
CASRQGDDNSPLHF
>NA|TRBJ1-6|NA|TRBV5-1
TGCGCCAGCAGCAGGGACGGCGAGGGTCGGTCCCTCCACTTT
CASSRDGEGRSLHF
>TRBD2|TRBJ2-1|NA|TRBV4-1
TGCGCCAGCAGCCCCGACGAGCTAGCGGGGGGGGCTGAGCAGTTCTTC
CASSPDELAGGAEQFF
>TRBD2|TRBJ2-1|NA|TRBV6-2/TRBV6-3
TGTGCCAGCAGTTCCGGGGGGGCTCTGTACAATGAGCAGTTCTTC
CASSSGGALYNEQFF
>TRBD2|TRBJ2-3|once|TRBV9
TGTGCCAGCAGCGACTGGGGGGGAAGCACAGATACGCAGTATTTT
CASSDWGGSTDTQYF
>NA|TRBJ1-1|few|TRBV6-5
TGTGCCAGCAGTTACGGCCAGTCCACTGAAGCTTTCTTT
CASSYGQSTEAFF
>NA|TRBJ1-1|NA|TRBV4-1
TGCGCCAGCAGCCAAGGTGAGGTTTCGGGCACTGAAGCTTTCTTT
CASSQGEVSGTEAFF
>NA|TRBJ1-5|NA|TRBV6-5
TGTGCCAGCACCAAAGGGGATCATCAGCCCCAGCATTTT
CASTKGDHQPQHF
>NA|TRBJ1-1|once|TRBV10-1
TGCGCCAGCAGGAAAGCTTTCTTT
CASRKAFF
>NA|TRBJ2-6|NA|TRBV19
TGTGCCAGTAGTATTATGGGAATCCTCTCTGGGGCCAACGTCCTGACTTTC
CASSIMGILSGANVLTF
>TRBD1|TRBJ2-3|NA|TRBV4-1
TGCGCCAGCAGCCAAGATTCAGGGGGCCTCGGGGCAGATACGCAGTATTTT
CASSQDSGGLGADTQYF
>TRBD1|TRBJ2-3|once|TRBV4-1
TGCGCCAGCAGCCAAGTGGGGACAGGCAACACAGATACGCAGTATTTT
CASSQVGTGNTDTQYF
>TRBD2|TRBJ2-1|NA|TRBV30
TGTGCCTCGAAAGGGACTAGCGGGGGTAGGGGTCACAATGAGCAGTTCTTC
CASKGTSGGRGHNEQFF
>TRBD2|TRBJ2-1|NA|TRBV10-1
TGCGCCAGCAGTGTGAGCCTAGCGGGGGGCTTACATGAGCAGTTCTTC
CASSVSLAGGLHEQFF
>NA|TRBJ2-1|NA|TRBV6-2/TRBV6-3
TGTGCCAGCAGTTACTCGCTGGGGGGCCCTCCGGTGGGTGAGCAGTTCTTC
CASSYSLGGPPVGEQFF
>TRBD1|TRBJ1-2|NA|TRBV10-3
TGTGCCATCAGTCACATGGGACAGCGGGATACTGGCTACACCTTC
CAISHMGQRDTGYTF
>NA|TRBJ1-6|NA|TRBV4-1
TGCGCCAGCAGCCGGGGGCCTGGGGGGAGAGATTCACCCCTCCACTTT
CASSRGPGGRDSPLHF
>NA|TRBJ2-5|NA|TRBV7-3
TGTGCCAGCAGCCCGACCGGGGGCGGGGAGACCCAGTACTTC
CASSPTGGGETQYF
>NA|TRBJ2-2|NA|TRBV5-5
TGTGCCAGCAGCTTCGGGGCCACCGGGGAGCTGTTTTTT
CASSFGATGELFF
>TRBD1|TRBJ1-2|NA|TRBV10-3
TGTGCCATCAGTGGAAAAGGACAGGGCGACTATGGCTACACCTTC
CAISGKGQGDYGYTF
>TRBD1|TRBJ2-1|NA|TRBV4-3
TGCGCCAGCAGCCAAGGGGGACAGTATTATGAGCAGTTCTTC
CASSQGGQYYEQFF
>NA|TRBJ2-2|NA|TRBV2
TGTGCCAGCAGTCAGGGCCCCGGGGAGCTGTTTTTT
CASSQGPGELFF
>NA|TRBJ1-2|NA|TRBV6-5
TGTGCCAGCACCGGGCGAAACTATGGCTACACCTTC
CASTGRNYGYTF
>NA|TRBJ1-5|NA|TRBV4-2
TGTGCCAGCAGTAACGGGTTAGGCAATCAGCCCCAGCATTTT
CASSNGLGNQPQHF
>NA|TRBJ2-7|NA|TRBV13
TGTGCCAGCAGTTCGGTGTCCTACGAGCAGTACTTC
CASSSVSYEQYF
>NA|TRBJ2-1|NA|TRBV4-2
TGTGCCAGCAGCCAACAAGAGGGGGGGAGCTGGAATGAGCAGTTCTTC
CASSQQEGGSWNEQFF
>TRBD1|TRBJ1-6|NA|TRBV7-2
TGTGCCAGCAGCCCCAGGGGGAATAATTCACCCCTCCACTTT
CASSPRGNNSPLHF
>TRBD1|TRBJ1-2|NA|TRBV6-5
TGTGCCAGCAGGTACAGGGGGGATGATGGCTACACCTTC
CASRYRGDDGYTF
>NA|TRBJ1-2|NA|TRBV29-1
TGCAGCGCCCAGACCGGCCTGGGGGGCTACACCTTC
CSAQTGLGGYTF
>NA|TRBJ2-7|NA|TRBV20-1
TGCAGTGCTAGTACGGCTAGAGATGTCCGGGGCGAGCAGTACTTC
CSASTARDVRGEQYF
>NA|TRBJ1-5|many|TRBV7-8
TGTGCCAGCAGCTTAGGGGACACCCGCAATCAGCCCCAGCATTTT
CASSLGDTRNQPQHF
>TRBD1|TRBJ2-5|NA|TRBV3-1/TRBV3-2
TGTGCCAGCAGCCAAGGGCTGGGACAGGGGGCGTTGTGGCAAGAGACCCAGTACTTC
CASSQGLGQGALWQETQYF
>NA|TRBJ1-2|NA|TRBV30
TGTGCCTGGATGGGACGGCGGGCGGCTAACTATGGCTACACCTTC
CAWMGRRAANYGYTF
>NA|TRBJ2-7|NA|TRBV27
TGTGCCAGCAGTTTTGGGTCAGAAGGGGGGGACGAGCAGTACTTC
CASSFGSEGGDEQYF
>NA|TRBJ2-7|NA|TRBV18
TGTGCCAGCTCACCTCCTGGGCGAATCTACGAGCAGTACTTC
CASSPPGRIYEQYF
>NA|TRBJ1-1|NA|TRBV3-1/TRBV3-2
TGTGCCAGCAGCCAAGGGGCGGCCCACACTGAAGCTTTCTTT
CASSQGAAHTEAFF
>TRBD1|TRBJ1-2|NA|TRBV19
TGTGCCAGTAGTATAAAAGGGGTGACAGGGACGAGCGGCTACACCTTC
CASSIKGVTGTSGYTF
>NA|TRBJ2-5|NA|TRBV4-1
TGCGCCAGCAGCCAAGATGACACCTCGGGGACCCAGTACTTC
CASSQDDTSGTQYF
>NA|TRBJ2-2|NA|TRBV5-8
TGTGCCAGCAGCTCGCAAACTTGGGCAGGGAAAGATGCCGGGGAGCTGTTTTTT
CASSSQTWAGKDAGELFF
>NA|TRBJ1-1|NA|TRBV29-1
TGCAGCGTTGGCCCAAACATGAACACTGAAGCTTTCTTT
CSVGPNMNTEAFF
>TRBD1|TRBJ1-6|NA|TRBV7-9
TGTGCCAGCAGGACAGGGGGGACGTATAATTCACCCCTCCACTTT
CASRTGGTYNSPLHF
>NA|TRBJ1-5|once|TRBV12-3/TRBV12-4
TGTGCCAGCAGGTACAGCATCTCACGGCCCCAGCATTTT
CASRYSISRPQHF
>TRBD2|TRBJ2-1|few|TRBV5-1
TGCGCCAGCAGCCCGGGACTAGCGGGGGGTATCTACAATGAGCAGTTCTTC
CASSPGLAGGIYNEQFF
>NA|TRBJ1-1|NA|TRBV21-1
TGTGCCAGCAGCAAGACAGGGGTAGAGGTGAGGAACACTGAAGCTTTCTTT
CASSKTGVEVRNTEAFF
>TRBD1|TRBJ1-4|NA|TRBV7-9
TGTGCCAGCAGCACCATACGGGACAGGGGGAATGAAAAACTGTTTTTT
CASSTIRDRGNEKLFF
>NA|TRBJ1-4|few|TRBV7-2
TGTGCCAGCAGCTTAGGGCCTTTTGAAAAACTGTTTTTT
CASSLGPFEKLFF
>NA|TRBJ1-2|NA|TRBV30
TGTGCCTGGTCTGGAGGGGGTGGTGGCTACACCTTC
CAWSGGGGGYTF
>NA|TRBJ2-5|NA|TRBV3-1/TRBV3-2
TGTGCCAGCAGCCAAGTGGGTTTAGGGACCCAGTACTTC
CASSQVGLGTQYF
>NA|TRBJ2-7|NA|TRBV4-2
TGTGCCAGCAGCCAAGATTTCCTAGGGGCAGTCGAGCAGTACTTC
CASSQDFLGAVEQYF
>NA|TRBJ2-6|NA|TRBV28
TGTGCCAGCAGTGGGTACAGGGTTTTCTCTGGGGCCAACGTCCTGACTTTC
CASSGYRVFSGANVLTF
>NA|TRBJ1-4|NA|TRBV6-6
TGTGCCAGCAGGGACCAGAGTAATGAAAAACTGTTTTTT
CASRDQSNEKLFF
>NA|TRBJ1-2|once|TRBV4-1
TGCGCCAGCAGCCAAGGAGTACGGTTTTTCGGGGGCGCTTACTATGGCTACACCTTC
CASSQGVRFFGGAYYGYTF
>NA|TRBJ2-2|NA|TRBV5-1
TGCGCCAGCAGCTTGGTACAGGTTGCCGGGGAGCTGTTTTTT
CASSLVQVAGELFF
>TRBD1|TRBJ1-1|NA|TRBV11-2
TGTGCCAGCAACCGACAGGGGAGTGGGACTGAAGCTTTCTTT
CASNRQGSGTEAFF
>TRBD1|TRBJ1-4|NA|TRBV2
TGTGCCAGCCGAGGGGGCGCGGATGAAAAACTGTTTTTT
CASRGGADEKLFF
>TRBD2|TRBJ2-1|NA|TRBV10-2
TGCGCCAGCAGTGAATGGCGGGGGGGATATGAGCAGTTCTTC
CASSEWRGGYEQFF
>TRBD1|TRBJ2-2|NA|TRBV4-1
TGCGCCAGCAGCCCAGGGGGCAGGGGGCTCACCGGGGAGCTGTTTTTT
CASSPGGRGLTGELFF
>NA|TRBJ2-1|NA|TRBV2
TGTGCCAGTTTGGATAGCACGCATTTTGAGCAGTTCTTC
CASLDSTHFEQFF
>TRBD1|TRBJ2-5|NA|TRBV7-9
TGTGCCAGCAAAGGGACAGGGGGCCAAGAGACCCAGTACTTC
CASKGTGGQETQYF